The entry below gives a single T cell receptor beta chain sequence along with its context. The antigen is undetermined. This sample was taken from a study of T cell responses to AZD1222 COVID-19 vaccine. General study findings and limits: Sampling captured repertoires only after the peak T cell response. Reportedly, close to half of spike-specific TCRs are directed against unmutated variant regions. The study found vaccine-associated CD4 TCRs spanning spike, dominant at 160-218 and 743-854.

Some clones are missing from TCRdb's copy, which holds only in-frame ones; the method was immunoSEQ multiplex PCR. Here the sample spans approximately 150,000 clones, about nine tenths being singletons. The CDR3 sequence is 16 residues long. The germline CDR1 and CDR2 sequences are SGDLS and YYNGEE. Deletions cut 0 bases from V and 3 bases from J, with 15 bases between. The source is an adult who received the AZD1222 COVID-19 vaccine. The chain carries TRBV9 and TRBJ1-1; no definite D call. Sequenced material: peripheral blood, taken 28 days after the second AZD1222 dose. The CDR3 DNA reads TGTGCCAGCAGCGTAGGTTCAACTTCGAGCTACACTGAAGCTTTCTTT. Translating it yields CASSVGSTSSYTEAFF.